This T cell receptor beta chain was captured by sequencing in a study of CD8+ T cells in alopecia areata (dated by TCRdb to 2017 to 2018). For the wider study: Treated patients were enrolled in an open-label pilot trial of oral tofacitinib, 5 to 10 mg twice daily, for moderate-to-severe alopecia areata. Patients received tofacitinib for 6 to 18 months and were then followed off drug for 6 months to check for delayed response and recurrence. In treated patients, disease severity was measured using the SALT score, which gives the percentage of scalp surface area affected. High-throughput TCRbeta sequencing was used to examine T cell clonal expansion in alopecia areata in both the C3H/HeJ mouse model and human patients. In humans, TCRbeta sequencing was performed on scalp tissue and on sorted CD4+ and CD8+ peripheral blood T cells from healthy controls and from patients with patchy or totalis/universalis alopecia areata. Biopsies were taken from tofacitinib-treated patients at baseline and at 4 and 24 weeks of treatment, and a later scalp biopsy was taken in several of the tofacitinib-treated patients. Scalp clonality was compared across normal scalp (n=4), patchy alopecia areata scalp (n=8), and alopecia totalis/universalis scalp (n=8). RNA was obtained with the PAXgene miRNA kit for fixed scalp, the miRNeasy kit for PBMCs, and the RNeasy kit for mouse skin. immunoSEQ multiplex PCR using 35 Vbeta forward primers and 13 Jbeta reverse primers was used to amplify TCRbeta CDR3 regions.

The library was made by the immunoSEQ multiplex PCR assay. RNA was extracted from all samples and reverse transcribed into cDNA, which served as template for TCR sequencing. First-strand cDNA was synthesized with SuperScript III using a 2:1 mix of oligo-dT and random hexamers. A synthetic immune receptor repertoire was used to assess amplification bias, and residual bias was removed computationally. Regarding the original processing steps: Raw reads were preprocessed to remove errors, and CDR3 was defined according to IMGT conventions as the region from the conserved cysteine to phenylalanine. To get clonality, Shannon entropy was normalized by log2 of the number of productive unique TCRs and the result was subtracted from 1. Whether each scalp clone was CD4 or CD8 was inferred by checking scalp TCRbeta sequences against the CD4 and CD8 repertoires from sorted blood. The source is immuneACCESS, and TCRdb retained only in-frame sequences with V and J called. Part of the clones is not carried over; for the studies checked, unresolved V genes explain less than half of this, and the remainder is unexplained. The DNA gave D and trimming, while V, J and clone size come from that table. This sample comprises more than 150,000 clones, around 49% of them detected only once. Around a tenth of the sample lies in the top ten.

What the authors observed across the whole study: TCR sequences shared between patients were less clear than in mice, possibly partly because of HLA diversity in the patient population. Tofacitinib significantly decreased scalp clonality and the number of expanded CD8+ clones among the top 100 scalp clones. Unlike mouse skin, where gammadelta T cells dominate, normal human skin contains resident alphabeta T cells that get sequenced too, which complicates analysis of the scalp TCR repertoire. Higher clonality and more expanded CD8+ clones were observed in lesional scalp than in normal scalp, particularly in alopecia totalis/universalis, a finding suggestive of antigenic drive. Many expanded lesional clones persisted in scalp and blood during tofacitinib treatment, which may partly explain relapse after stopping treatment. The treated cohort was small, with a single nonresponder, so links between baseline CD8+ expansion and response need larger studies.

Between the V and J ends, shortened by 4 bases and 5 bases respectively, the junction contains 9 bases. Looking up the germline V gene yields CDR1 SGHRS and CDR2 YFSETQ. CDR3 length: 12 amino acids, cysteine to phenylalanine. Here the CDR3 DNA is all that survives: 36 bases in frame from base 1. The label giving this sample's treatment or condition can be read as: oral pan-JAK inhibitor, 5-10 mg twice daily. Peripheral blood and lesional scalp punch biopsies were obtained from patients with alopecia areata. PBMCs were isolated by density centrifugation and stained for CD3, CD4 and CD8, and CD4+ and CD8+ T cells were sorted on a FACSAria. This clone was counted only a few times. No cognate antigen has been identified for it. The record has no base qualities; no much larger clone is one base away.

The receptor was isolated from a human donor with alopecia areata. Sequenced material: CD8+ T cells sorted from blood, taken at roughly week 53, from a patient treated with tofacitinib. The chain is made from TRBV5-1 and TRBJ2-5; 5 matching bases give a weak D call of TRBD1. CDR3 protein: CASSPDMETQYF. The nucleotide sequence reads TGCGCCAGCAGCCCGGACATGGAGACCCAGTACTTC.